The sequence of this T cell receptor (beta chain) was determined in a study of blood T cell repertoires in COVID-19. Overall study: Donors in the United States, Italy and Spain gave samples during acute or convalescent COVID-19.

V lost 5 bases to trimming and J lost 9 bases, with 8 bases between them. CDR3 length equals 12 residues. Germline assignment: CDR1 SGHTA and CDR2 FQGNSA. Repertoires were generated with immunoSEQ multiplex PCR, while TCRdb's copy carries only in-frame clones and drops some. The table lists around 180,000 clones, approximately 81% of them singletons, with roughly 18% in the top ten. The sequenced material came from peripheral blood. The V and J genes are TRBV7-2 and TRBJ1-6; no firm D call. The receptor comes from a person aged 70 to 85 with COVID-19, enrolled during active disease. DNA of the CDR3: TGTGCCAGCAGCCACGAGCGTTCACCCCTCCACTTT. This sequence encodes CASSHERSPLHF.